This T cell receptor (beta chain) was sequenced during a study of read filtering for tumor transcriptome and immune sequencing. Turning to the study itself: By R-ISS, stages I, II and III held around 8, 15 and 7 patients. RNA-seq yielded only about 75 to 1,400 TCR reads, IR-seq about 4.05 to 11 million.

Molecular barcoded adaptors covering alpha/delta and beta/gamma chains were used on 400 to 450 ng RNA. TCRdb redid the calling of the reads with MiXCR, one entry per CDR3 protein. The table has about 130,000 distinct CDR3 sequences, under 15% seen once; the top ten hold approximately 10%. Study outcomes and limitations: Single-read clonotypes: about 83% of IR-seq clonotypes (about 3.5% of reads), almost 75% of RNA-seq clonotypes (less than 50% of reads). IR-seq captured clonotypes deeper and more reliably than RNA-seq.

The CDR3 consists of 14 residues. Germline V gene lookup returns CDR1 SGHRS and CDR2 YFSETQ. V was cut by 1 base and J by 4 bases, with 10 bases left in between. The sample holds many counts of this clonotype. The antigen remains undetermined. This chain joins TRBV5-1 and TRBJ2-3, with D uncertain. This sequence originates from a donor over 35 with multiple myeloma. Sequencing was performed on a population of CD138-negative cells sorted from bone marrow. The CDR3 sequence is CASSLRSSSDTQYF. CDR3 nucleotide sequence: TGCGCCAGCAGCTTGCGTAGTTCTTCAGATACGCAGTATTTT.